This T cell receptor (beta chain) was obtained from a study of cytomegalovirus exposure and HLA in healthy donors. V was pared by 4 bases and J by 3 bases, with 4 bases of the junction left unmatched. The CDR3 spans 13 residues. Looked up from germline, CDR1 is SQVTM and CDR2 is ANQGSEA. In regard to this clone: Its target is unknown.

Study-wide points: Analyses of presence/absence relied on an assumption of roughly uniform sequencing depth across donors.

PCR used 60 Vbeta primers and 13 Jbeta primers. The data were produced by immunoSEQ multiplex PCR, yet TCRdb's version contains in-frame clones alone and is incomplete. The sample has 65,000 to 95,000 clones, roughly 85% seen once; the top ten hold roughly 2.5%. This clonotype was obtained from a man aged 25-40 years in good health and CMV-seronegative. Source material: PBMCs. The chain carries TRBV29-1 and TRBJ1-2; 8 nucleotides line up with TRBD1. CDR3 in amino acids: CSVVGGQDYGYTF. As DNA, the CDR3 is TGCAGCGTTGTGGGGGGACAGGACTATGGCTACACCTTC.